This T cell receptor beta chain emerged from a study of T cell changes during pregnancy in multiple sclerosis. The CDR3 has 13 amino acids. Germline CDR1 and CDR2: MNHNY and SVGAGI (reference sequence). V lost 7 bases and J lost 8, with 17 bases in between. Measured with immunoSEQ multiplex PCR; TCRdb has only the in-frame clones, and not every one. The repertoire holds around 100,000 clones, with about 89% as singletons. The receptor was isolated from a female donor with multiple sclerosis, enrolled in a pregnancy study. Specimen: peripheral blood, collected after pregnancy. V gene TRBV6-6 combines with J gene TRBJ1-1; possibly TRBD1 for D (6 bases). DNA for the CDR3: TGTGCCAGCACCACGACCGACAGGTGGGAAGCTTTCTTT. Its translation: CASTTTDRWEAFF.